This T cell receptor (beta chain) was documented in a study of blood T cell repertoires in COVID-19. Whole-study context: There were acute and convalescent COVID-19 samples, and they came from the United States, Italy and Spain. PBMCs, B-cell-depleted T cells, or T cells provided the cDNA or gDNA that made up the material.

In the original processing: Reference gene primer amplification gave estimated nucleated cell counts. Sequenced by immunoSEQ multiplex PCR; TCRdb stores in-frame clones only, minus some. V and J calls and clone size are copied from that table; D and trimming were computed from the DNA. The sample has 180,000 or so clones; 86% are singletons. The ends were cut back, 3 bases at V and 2 bases at J, with 16 bases in the middle. The CDR3 has 17 amino acids. In germline, CDR1 is MDHEN, CDR2 SYDVKM. The gene calls are TRBV28 and TRBJ1-4; D possibly corresponds to TRBD1 (6 bases). The sample taken for sequencing was peripheral blood. The sequence derives from a man between 18 and 35 years old with acute or convalescent COVID-19. The CDR3 reads CASSLVEGGGTNEKLFF. CDR3 sequence (DNA): TGTGCCAGCAGTTTGGTGGAAGGGGGGGGCACTAATGAAAAACTGTTTTTT.